This TCR beta chain was found in a study of cytomegalovirus exposure and HLA in healthy donors. Assay: immunoSEQ multiplex PCR; the TCRdb copy retains only in-frame clones and omits some. Here the sample spans roughly 130,000 clones, around 89% being singletons. V was clipped by 4 bases and J by 7 bases; unmatched bases: 8. CDR3 length: 15 residues. Germline V lookup: CDR1 SGDLS, CDR2 YYNGEE. This chain connects TRBV9 to TRBJ2-1; TRBD2 matches at 10 bases. The clonotype originates from a woman under 40 in good health and CMV-seropositive. The sample was PBMCs. The CDR3: CASSTSGRAGNEQFF. The CDR3 bases are TGTGCCAGCAGCACAAGCGGGAGGGCCGGGAATGAGCAGTTCTTC.